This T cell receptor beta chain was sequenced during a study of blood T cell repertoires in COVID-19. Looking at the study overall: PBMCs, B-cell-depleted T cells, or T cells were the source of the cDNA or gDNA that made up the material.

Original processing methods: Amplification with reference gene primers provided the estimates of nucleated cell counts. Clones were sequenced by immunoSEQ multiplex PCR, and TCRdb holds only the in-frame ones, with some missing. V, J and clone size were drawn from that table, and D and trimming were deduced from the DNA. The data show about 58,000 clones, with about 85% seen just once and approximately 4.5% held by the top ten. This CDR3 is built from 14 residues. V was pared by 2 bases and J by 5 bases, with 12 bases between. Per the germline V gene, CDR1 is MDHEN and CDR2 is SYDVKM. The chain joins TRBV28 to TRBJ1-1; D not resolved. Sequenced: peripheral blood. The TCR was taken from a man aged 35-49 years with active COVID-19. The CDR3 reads CASSLAELHTEAFF. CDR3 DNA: TGTGCCAGCAGTTTAGCGGAGCTCCATACTGAAGCTTTCTTT.